A single sample gave rise to the 3 T cell receptor beta chains below, sequenced in a study of blood T cell repertoires in COVID-19. Clones were sequenced by immunoSEQ multiplex PCR, and TCRdb holds only the in-frame ones, with some missing. The sample lists some 200,000 clones, 85% occurring once. The material sequenced was peripheral blood. The receptors originated from a woman aged 55-75 years with acute or convalescent COVID-19.

The rearrangement joins TRBV4-1 to TRBJ2-4, with 8 positions matching TRBD2. From germline, CDR1 is MGHRA and CDR2 YSYEKL. CDR3 length: 18 amino acids. J lost 9 bases, V lost 0 bases, and 16 bases had no gene match. The CDR3 DNA reads TGCGCCAGCAGCCAAGATCCGGCGCGGGAGGCCGTATATAGCATTCAGTACTTC. Its protein is CASSQDPAREAVYSIQYF.

The chain has TRBV6-6 and TRBJ2-7; 8 bases align to TRBD2. The CDR3 length is 14 residues. J was trimmed by 4 bases and V by 5 bases; bases with no gene match: 7. CDR1 is MNHNY and CDR2 is SVGAGI in the germline V gene (reference sequence). This CDR3 is CASSRAGVGYEQYF. CDR3 sequence (DNA): TGTGCCAGCAGTCGAGCGGGAGTCGGGTACGAGCAGTACTTC.

This rearrangement joins TRBV7-9 to TRBJ2-1; TRBD1 might be the D (5 bases). CDR3 length equals 16 residues. Germline V gene lookup returns CDR1 SEHNR and CDR2 FQNEAQ (reference sequence). V was cut by 1 base and J by 2 bases, with 12 bases left in between. The CDR3 protein is CASSLGQGWTYNEQFF. The CDR3 DNA sequence: TGTGCCAGCAGCTTAGGGCAGGGATGGACCTACAATGAGCAGTTCTTC.